The source of this T cell receptor beta chain is a study of Tregs in tolerant kidney transplant recipients. The nonmyeloablative bone marrow transplants came from related graft donors, with transient mixed chimerism. Unstimulated regulatory T cells (CD4+CD25+CD127-), CD4+CD25- non-regulatory cells, CD4 and CD8 cells were FACS-sorted from thawed PBMCs. On this clone: What it recognizes is unknown.

Clones were sequenced by immunoSEQ multiplex PCR, and TCRdb holds only the in-frame ones, with some missing. The sample holds fewer than 55,000 clones, about 92% seen once. Whole-study results and caveats: Tolerant patients' donor-specific Tregs expanded beyond overall Tregs, suggesting antigen-driven growth.

Germline V gene lookup returns CDR1 SGHDN and CDR2 FVKESK. The CDR3 runs to 16 residues. Trimming removed 1 base from V and 4 bases from J; junction bases left unmatched: 7. This receptor was taken from a human patient who received a combined kidney and bone marrow transplant. Some of the T cells may derive from the graft donor. The sequenced sample was CD8+ T cells from blood (PBMCs), obtained 12 months after the transplant. This chain joins TRBV14 and TRBJ2-5, with 9 positions matching TRBD2. The CDR3 DNA reads TGTGCCAGCAGCCAAGTGTGGGAGCGGGGGGCAGAGACCCAGTACTTC. Its protein is CASSQVWERGAETQYF.